This record concerns one T cell receptor beta chain sequence. Antigen unknown. Using immunoSEQ multiplex PCR, the repertoire was profiled, and TCRdb retains in-frame clones only, with some absent. Among approximately 120,000 clones listed, around 90% were seen once. The data derive from a study of T cell responses to AZD1222 COVID-19 vaccine. Whole-study results and caveats: Nearly half of the spike-specific TCRs reportedly recognize variant regions that carry no mutations.

Source: peripheral blood, taken on day 0 of AZD1222 vaccination. This receptor was obtained from an adult in good health.

The CDR3: CASSLDSQAPGAQYF. The CDR3 bases are TGTGCCAGCAGCTTGGATAGTCAGGCCCCAGGAGCCCAGTACTTC. The chain joins TRBV5-4 to TRBJ2-5, with D unclear. Germline V CDR1 and CDR2: SGHNT, YYREEE (reference sequence). The CDR3 runs to 15 residues. V gave up 0 bases and J gave up 9 bases, with 18 bases separating them.